Listed here are 16 T cell receptor beta chains from one sample, sequenced in a study of CD8+ T cells in alopecia areata. Extracted RNA was reverse transcribed into cDNA, the sequencing template. Sequencing was performed with immunoSEQ multiplex PCR; in TCRdb, only in-frame clones are kept and a portion is missing. The repertoire shows some 120,000 clones, none seen only once; the top ten take around 20%. The specimen sequenced was lesional skin. The receptors shown here come from a C3H/HeJ mouse with alopecia areata. For this strain, the MHC haplotype corresponds to H2-k.

In its sample, this clone was seen a few times. Gene names are mouse gene names. The CDR3 extends 4 residues past the end of the read, so its final part is completed from the germline J gene. The rearrangement links TRBV19 to TRBJ2-1; TRBD2 matches 7 bases. Germline CDR1 reads FNHDT; CDR2 reads SITEND (reference sequence). Trimming cost V 6 bases and J 0 bases; bases outside gene matches: 6. The CDR3 runs to 15 residues. The CDR3 bases that were read are TGTGCCAGCACCGCCTGGGGGACTAACTATGCT. Translating it yields CASTAWGTNYA. The CDR3 in its entirety is CASTAWGTNYAEQFF.

The table lists this clone with a few counts. Mouse gene names and germline throughout. The sequence runs out 4 residues before the end of the CDR3; the remainder is reconstructed from the germline J gene. This rearrangement joins TRBV13-2 to TRBJ2-7; D gene uncertain. Germline loops: CDR1 NNHNN, CDR2 SYGAGS (reference sequence). CDR3 size: 13 residues. This CDR3 reads CASGDAGDYEQYF. Incomplete CDR3 DNA: TGTGCCAGCGGTGATGCAGGTGATTAT.

This clone has more than one count but fewer than ten. These gene names are mouse names. The CDR3 end lies 4 residues beyond the end of the read and is filled in from the germline J gene. The chain is built from TRBV31 and TRBJ1-4; 10 nucleotides align to TRBD1. This CDR3 comprises 15 residues. The V gene end was trimmed by 5 bases and the J gene end by 3 bases; junction bases not matched to a gene: 6. Germline V gene lookup returns CDR1 GKSSPN and CDR2 SITVG. The CDR3 sequence is CAWASGQGPNERLFF. CDR3 bases read: TGTGCCTGGGCCTCGGGACAGGGGCCCAACGAA.

There are a few counts of this clone. The listed TCRdb protein conflicts with the DNA translation at residue 13, and the protein shown is translated directly from the DNA. Mouse germline and gene names are used. The read is 3 residues too short to cover the CDR3 end, so that end is filled in from the germline J gene. This sequence joins TRBV19 and TRBJ1-3, with D perhaps TRBD1 (5 bases). The CDR3 length is 16 residues. V shed 1 base and J shed 0 bases, with 11 bases lying between them. The V gene's germline CDR1 is FNHDT and CDR2 SITEND (reference sequence). This CDR3 reads CASSIRRENSGNTLYF. CDR3 DNA (partial): TGTGCCAGCAGTATACGCAGGGAGAATTCTGGAAATACG.

Concerning this clone itself: The gene names given are mouse names. Read data end 4 residues before the CDR3 end; the end is taken from the germline J gene. The rearrangement uses TRBV13-1 and TRBJ2-7; TRBD1 agrees at 8 bases. Germline V gives CDR1 NSHNY, CDR2 SYGAGN. The CDR3 is 14 residues long. Incomplete CDR3 DNA: TGTGCCAGCAGTGGGCGGCGGGACAGGTAT. Protein: CASSGRRDRY. The CDR3, in full, reads CASSGRRDRYEQYF.

A word on this clone: Gene labels here are mouse ones. The read terminates 4 residues ahead of where the CDR3 ends, so the germline J gene completes it. This rearrangement joins TRBV1 to TRBJ2-1; TRBD2 agrees at 9 bases. V trimming: 6 bases; J trimming: 1 base; junction bases outside the gene matches: 10. Per germline, CDR1 NSQYPW and CDR2 LRSPGD (reference sequence). CDR3 length: 17 amino acids. CDR3 region: CTCRGSLLGGNYAEQFF. The CDR3 DNA, read in part, is TGCACCTGCAGAGGCAGCCTACTGGGGGGAAACTATGCT.

This clone was seen more than once but under ten times. Any gene name here is a mouse gene name. The read ends 4 residues before the CDR3 terminus; that terminus is restored from the germline J gene. This chain connects TRBV13-1 to TRBJ2-1, with D maybe TRBD1 (6 bases). From germline, CDR1 is NSHNY and CDR2 SYGAGN. This CDR3 region has 14 residues. Trimming took off 3 bases at V and 3 bases at J, with 10 bases between the two ends. The CDR3 loop is CASSGDKIYAEQFF. The covered CDR3 bases are TGTGCCAGCAGTGGGGACAAAATCTATGCT.

This clone has a handful of counts. Gene names follow the mouse nomenclature. The CDR3 extends 4 residues past the end of the read, so its final part is completed from the germline J gene. The V gene is TRBV19, the J gene TRBJ1-4; D unclear. Trimming pared 5 bases from V and 3 bases from J, leaving 8 bases between. Germline V gene lookup returns CDR1 FNHDT and CDR2 SITEND (reference sequence). CDR3 length equals 13 residues. The covered CDR3 bases are TGTGCCAGCAGCTACAGCCCCAACGAA. Translation gives CASSYSPNE. The whole CDR3 sequence reads CASSYSPNERLFF.

Regarding this clone: Each gene name is a mouse one. Read coverage stops 4 residues before the CDR3 terminus; the germline J gene supplies the remainder. The chain employs TRBV1 and TRBJ2-3; weak D call: TRBD1 (5 bases). CDR1 is NSQYPW and CDR2 is LRSPGD in the germline V gene (reference sequence). The CDR3 totals 14 residues. V gave up 3 bases and J gave up 3 bases, with 10 bases separating them. The part of the CDR3 DNA that was read is TGCACCTGCAGTGCGAAAGGACAAGCAGAA. This translates into CTCSAKGQAE. In full, the CDR3 is CTCSAKGQAETLYF.

Turning to this clone: Germline and genes: mouse. The read falls 4 residues short of the CDR3 end, and the missing part is taken from the germline J gene. The V call is TRBV30, the J call TRBJ2-1; D is possibly TRBD1 (5 bases). CDR1 and CDR2 from the germline V gene are SQVVS and ANEGSEA. This CDR3 has 13 amino acids. Trimming stripped 0 bases from V and 3 bases from J, with 6 bases between. CDR3 in amino acids: CSSRDRAYAEQFF. The CDR3 DNA, read in part, is TGTAGTTCTAGAGACAGGGCCTATGCT.

This clone appeared a few times. Mouse germline and gene names are used. The read falls 4 residues short of the CDR3 end, and the missing part is taken from the germline J gene. The J gene is TRBJ2-1, the V gene TRBV1; TRBD1 matches 7 bases. J was trimmed by 1 base and V by 1 base; bases with no gene match: 7. Germline V lookup: CDR1 NSQYPW, CDR2 LRSPGD (reference sequence). The CDR3 loop spans 17 amino acids. CDR3 DNA (partial): TGCACCTGCAGTGCAGCCAACAGGGGAGAAAACTATGCT. Amino acids: CTCSAANRGENYA. In full, the CDR3 reads CTCSAANRGENYAEQFF.

The table lists this clone with a few counts. Gene names and germline refer to mouse. The sequenced fragment ends 4 residues before the CDR3 boundary, so the rest is inferred from the germline J gene. The same CDR3 is also encoded by other DNA sequences in this sample. The chain uses TRBV13-3 and TRBJ2-7; TRBD2 might be the D (5 bases). Trimming took off 5 bases at V and 3 bases at J, with 9 bases between the two ends. Germline-derived CDR1 and CDR2 are NNHDY and SYVADS. The CDR3 contains 12 residues. CDR3 sequence reads: CASSPTGYEQYF. The sequenced CDR3 bases are TGTGCCAGCAGCCCTACTGGCTAT.

Regarding this clone: Gene names follow the mouse nomenclature. The sequenced fragment ends 4 residues before the CDR3 boundary, so the rest is inferred from the germline J gene. This chain uses TRBV29 with TRBJ2-3; possibly TRBD1 for D (5 bases). V was pared by 4 bases and J by 2 bases, with 7 bases between. CDR1 and CDR2 from the germline V gene are MSHET and SYDVDS. The CDR3 covers 13 residues. CDR3 amino acids: CASSSGFAETLYF. The DNA read from the CDR3 is TGTGCTAGCAGTTCAGGGTTTGCAGAA.

This clone was detected a few times. Gene names and germline refer to mouse. Read sequence stops 4 residues before the CDR3 end, and the germline J gene provides the missing end. The V call is TRBV19, the J call TRBJ2-7, with 8 nucleotides matching TRBD1. V lost 10 bases and J lost 1; bases outside the gene matches: 4. The CDR3 length is 12 residues. In germline, CDR1 is FNHDT, CDR2 SITEND (reference sequence). CDR3 sequence: CASGQGSYEQYF. The covered CDR3 bases are TGTGCCTCCGGACAGGGATCCTAT.

Concerning this clone: At residue 11, TCRdb's protein disagrees with the DNA translation; the protein shown here derives from the DNA. Germline and genes: mouse. The read ends 3 residues shy of where the CDR3 ends; the end is completed using the germline J gene. The chain is built from TRBV13-3 and TRBJ1-6, with 10 bases that match TRBD1. TRBJ1-6 has ORF status, its function being uncertain. The length of the CDR3 is 14 residues. Trimming cost V 5 bases and J 10 bases; bases outside gene matches: 6. CDR1 is NNHDY and CDR2 is SYVADS in the germline V gene. The CDR3 reads CASSHDRGRSPLYF. The CDR3 bases that were read are TGTGCCAGCAGCCATGACAGGGGGCGATCGCCC.

There are a few counts of this clone. The genes and germline here are from mouse. The read falls 4 residues short of the CDR3 end, and the missing part is taken from the germline J gene. The V and J genes are TRBV13-3 and TRBJ2-5, with 8 nucleotides matching TRBD1. Germline CDR1 is NNHDY and CDR2 is SYVADS. The V gene end was trimmed by 2 bases and the J gene end by 2 bases; junction bases not matched to a gene: 4. The CDR3 spans 15 residues. The DNA read from the CDR3 is TGTGCCAGCAGTGAACACAGGGGGAGCCAAGAC. Protein product: CASSEHRGSQD. The whole CDR3 is CASSEHRGSQDTQYF.